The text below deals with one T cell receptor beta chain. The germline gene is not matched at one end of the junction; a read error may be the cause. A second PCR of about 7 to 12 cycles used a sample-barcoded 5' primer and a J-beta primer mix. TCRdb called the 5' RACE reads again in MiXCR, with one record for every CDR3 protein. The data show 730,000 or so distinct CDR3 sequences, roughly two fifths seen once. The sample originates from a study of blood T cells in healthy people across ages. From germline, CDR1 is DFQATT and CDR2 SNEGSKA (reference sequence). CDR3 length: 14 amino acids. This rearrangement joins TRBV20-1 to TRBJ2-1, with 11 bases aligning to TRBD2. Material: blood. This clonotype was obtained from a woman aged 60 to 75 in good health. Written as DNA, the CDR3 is TGCGGTGCTAAAGGGACTAGCGGCGACTATGAGCAGTTCTTC. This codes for CGAKGTSGDYEQFF.